Listed below are T cell receptor beta chains from one sample, sequenced in a study of shared clonotypes between healthy human individuals. Measured with immunoSEQ multiplex PCR; TCRdb has only the in-frame clones, and not every one. The table lists approximately 470,000 clones, approximately 80% of them singletons. Sequenced material: PBMCs. The receptors were gathered from a woman between 35 and 50 years old in good health. Some clones in this sample may be carry-over from other donors' samples. The CDR3 runs from the conserved cysteine through the conserved F or W. Each record gives: clone size, D gene, V gene, J gene, CDR3 protein, CDR3 DNA. The D gene is left open where the match is weak. A row's size may be missing; if present it is once, few, many or a size class.

>many|TRBD2|TRBV4-2|TRBJ2-3
CASSQGREPDTQYF
TGTGCCAGCAGCCAAGGGCGGGAGCCAGATACGCAGTATTTT
>once|.|TRBV5-5|TRBJ2-5
CASSLVGETQYF
TGTGCCAGCAGCTTGGTCGGGGAGACCCAGTACTTC
>few|.|TRBV7-3|TRBJ1-5
CASTQPQHF
TGTGCCAGCACACAGCCCCAGCATTTT
>few|TRBD2|TRBV9|TRBJ2-1
CASSVEREVFGEQFF
TGTGCCAGCAGCGTAGAGCGGGAGGTGTTTGGTGAGCAGTTCTTC
>.|.|TRBV7-2|TRBJ2-2
CASSFTGTFTGELFF
TGTGCCAGCAGCTTTACCGGGACTTTCACCGGGGAGCTGTTTTTT
>.|.|TRBV5-1|TRBJ2-3
CASSPLDSSATDTQYF
TGCGCCAGCAGCCCCCTGGATTCCTCTGCCACAGATACGCAGTATTTT
>.|TRBD1|TRBV4-1|TRBJ2-7
CASSQDSGTGRYEQYF
TGCGCCAGCAGCCAAGATTCAGGGACAGGGAGGTACGAGCAGTACTTC
>.|.|TRBV28|TRBJ1-4
CASSFEDRNEKLFF
TGTGCCAGCAGTTTCGAGGACAGAAATGAAAAACTGTTTTTT
>once|.|TRBV21-1|TRBJ1-2
CASRTRDYSYGYTF
TGTGCCAGCAGGACCCGGGACTACAGTTATGGCTACACCTTC
>.|.|TRBV15|TRBJ2-7
CATSRASDYEQYF
TGTGCCACCAGCAGAGCATCCGACTACGAGCAGTACTTC
>few|TRBD1|TRBV30|TRBJ2-7
CAYRQGSSYEQYF
TGTGCCTACCGACAGGGTAGCTCCTACGAGCAGTACTTC
>few|TRBD2|TRBV30|TRBJ2-3
CAWRLAGGPGTDTQYF
TGTGCCTGGAGGCTAGCGGGAGGGCCAGGGACAGATACGCAGTATTTT
>.|.|TRBV7-9|TRBJ2-5
CASSPLDPGGLNF
TGTGCCAGCAGCCCCCTCGACCCTGGGGGCTTGAACTTC
>few|.|TRBV19|TRBJ1-1
CASSITENTEAFF
TGTGCCAGTAGTATTACGGAGAACACTGAAGCTTTCTTT
>.|TRBD1|TRBV5-1|TRBJ1-1
CASSNPGQGYTEAFF
TGCGCCAGCAGCAACCCGGGACAGGGTTACACTGAAGCTTTCTTT
>.|TRBD1|TRBV6-6|TRBJ1-1
CASSKTGTTEAFF
TGTGCCAGCAGTAAGACAGGGACCACTGAAGCTTTCTTT
>.|.|TRBV9|TRBJ2-2
CASSVGTRVATGELFF
TGTGCCAGCAGCGTCGGAACTAGGGTCGCTACCGGGGAGCTGTTTTTT
>.|.|TRBV6-5|TRBJ2-5
CASSSWTQETQYF
TGTGCCAGCAGTTCTTGGACCCAAGAGACCCAGTACTTC
>.|.|TRBV2|TRBJ2-5
CASFLVRETQYF
TGTGCCAGCTTTCTAGTAAGGGAGACCCAGTACTTC
>few|.|TRBV9|TRBJ1-5
CASSVGGLQPQHF
TGTGCCAGCAGCGTAGGGGGCTTACAGCCCCAGCATTTT
>.|.|TRBV7-9|TRBJ1-1
CASSQNPREAEAFF
TGTGCCAGCAGCCAAAACCCCAGGGAAGCTGAAGCTTTCTTT
>.|TRBD1|TRBV6-1|TRBJ2-3
CASTPGQGVSDTQYF
TGTGCCAGCACCCCCGGACAGGGGGTCTCAGATACGCAGTATTTT
>.|TRBD2|TRBV4-3|TRBJ2-7
CASSQDWASGSYEQYF
TGCGCCAGCAGCCAAGATTGGGCTAGCGGGAGTTACGAGCAGTACTTC
>.|.|TRBV10-3|TRBJ2-5
CAISELGETQYF
TGTGCCATCAGCGAGCTGGGGGAGACCCAGTACTTC
>.|.|TRBV18|TRBJ2-1
CASSLWTGRETEQFF
TGTGCCAGCTCACTGTGGACAGGGAGGGAGACTGAGCAGTTCTTC
>.|.|TRBV27|TRBJ1-2
CASSLNRQAYGYTF
TGTGCCAGCAGTTTAAATCGGCAGGCCTATGGCTACACCTTC
>.|.|TRBV6-6|TRBJ1-4
CASSLITNEKLFF
TGTGCCAGCAGTCTTATAACTAATGAAAAACTGTTTTTT
>.|.|TRBV18|TRBJ1-1
CASSVTEMNTEAFF
TGTGCCAGCTCGGTCACAGAAATGAACACTGAAGCTTTCTTT
>few|TRBD1|TRBV7-7|TRBJ2-2
CASSRGTEDGELFF
TGTGCCAGCAGCCGAGGGACAGAGGACGGGGAGCTGTTTTTT
>once|.|TRBV11-2|TRBJ2-2
CASSLSTGHTGELFF
TGTGCCAGCAGCTTATCTACTGGCCACACCGGGGAGCTGTTTTTT
>.|.|TRBV28|TRBJ2-3
CASSFQGSTDTQYF
TGTGCCAGCAGTTTCCAGGGTAGCACAGATACGCAGTATTTT
>.|TRBD2|TRBV5-6|TRBJ2-7
CASSLYMAGEQHF
TGTGCCAGCAGCTTGTATATGGCGGGGGAGCAGCACTTC
>.|.|TRBV2|TRBJ2-1
CASSEAYGTEQFF
TGTGCCAGCAGTGAAGCATATGGGACTGAGCAGTTCTTC
>.|TRBD1|TRBV28|TRBJ1-5
CASRQGNNQPQHF
TGTGCCAGCCGACAGGGAAACAATCAGCCCCAGCATTTT
>.|.|TRBV2|TRBJ2-6
CASSERPPSGANVLTF
TGTGCCAGCAGTGAACGGCCCCCTTCTGGGGCCAACGTCCTGACTTTC
>many|.|TRBV28|TRBJ2-6
CASRDNTTPPGANVLTF
TGTGCCAGCAGGGACAACACGACACCCCCTGGGGCCAACGTCCTGACTTTC
>.|.|TRBV5-1|TRBJ2-1
CASSLGAGQYNEQFF
TGCGCCAGCAGCTTGGGGGCGGGACAGTACAATGAGCAGTTCTTC
>.|TRBD2|TRBV9|TRBJ2-1
CASSVGVAGDVHEQFF
TGTGCCAGCAGCGTAGGGGTAGCGGGAGACGTACATGAGCAGTTCTTC
>.|.|TRBV10-3|TRBJ1-2
CAIADGGRAYGYTF
TGTGCCATCGCTGATGGGGGAAGGGCCTATGGCTACACCTTC
>.|.|TRBV15|TRBJ2-5
CATSALGGLGTQYF
TGTGCCACCAGCGCATTAGGGGGGCTTGGGACCCAGTACTTC
>once|.|TRBV7-9|TRBJ1-1
CASSLLGDTEAFF
TGTGCCAGCAGCTTATTAGGGGACACTGAAGCTTTCTTT
>.|TRBD1|TRBV18|TRBJ2-3
CASSPVPDRGYRDTQYF
TGTGCCAGCTCCCCCGTCCCGGACAGGGGGTATCGAGATACGCAGTATTTT
>many|.|TRBV7-8|TRBJ2-3
CASSSQGQDTQYF
TGTGCCAGCAGCTCTCAGGGACAAGATACGCAGTATTTT
>.|TRBD1|TRBV27|TRBJ1-2
CASTPGQGGGYTF
TGTGCCAGCACCCCGGGACAGGGTGGTGGCTACACCTTC
>.|TRBD1|TRBV5-6|TRBJ2-7
CASSLDRSHEQYF
TGTGCCAGCAGCCTGGACAGGTCCCACGAGCAGTACTTC